This TCR beta chain was sequenced for a study of blood T cells in healthy people across ages. Study conclusions and caveats: Diversity estimated from one million T cells was considered an underestimate. Without sorted subsets, naive and antigen-experienced compartments could not be conclusively compared. Donors of long life had a larger count of naive CD4+ cells and greater diversity than aged donors.

Using a J-beta primer mix together with a sample-barcoded 5' primer, a second PCR was run for 7 to 11 cycles. TCRdb fed the 5' RACE reads into MiXCR, producing one record per CDR3 protein. The sample includes over 1,200,000 distinct CDR3 sequences, around 55% of them seen just once. The CDR3 covers 13 residues. Germline CDR1 is MNHEY and CDR2 is SVGAGI. V was clipped by 4 bases and J by 10 bases; unmatched bases: 6. In the case of this clonotype: Its antigen is as yet unknown.

The gene calls are TRBV6-5 and TRBJ2-1; 8 nucleotides agree with TRBD1. The source material was blood. The sequence came from a man aged 18 to 29 in good health. CDR3 amino acids: CASSFQGAWEQFF. CDR3 coding DNA: TGTGCCAGCAGTTTCCAGGGGGCTTGGGAGCAGTTCTTC.